This is a list of T cell receptor beta chains from one sample in a study of blood T cell repertoires in COVID-19. TCRdb keeps only in-frame clones here, not all; method: immunoSEQ multiplex PCR. The sample gives fewer than 65,000 clones, 75% to 90% of which show up once; 10% to 13% is in the top ten. Sequencing was performed on peripheral blood. The source of these receptors is a man aged 25-45 years with COVID-19, enrolled during active disease. CDR3s include the opening cysteine and the closing phenylalanine or tryptophan. Each record gives: CDR3 protein, CDR3 DNA, V gene, J gene, clone size, D gene. A D gene is named only where the DNA matches it firmly. Size is stated for part of the rows, as once, few or many counts, or as a class when the clone is expanded.

CDR3 protein: CASREPGVAGGPNTGELFF; CDR3 DNA: TGTGCCAGCAGGGAGCCGGGAGTAGCGGGAGGTCCGAACACCGGGGAGCTGTTTTTT; V gene: TRBV21-1; J gene: TRBJ2-2; clone size: once; D gene: .
CDR3 protein: CASKYRGAGTGELFF; CDR3 DNA: TGTGCCAGTAAATACAGGGGGGCGGGCACCGGGGAGCTGTTTTTT; V gene: TRBV19; J gene: TRBJ2-2; clone size: .; D gene: TRBD1
CDR3 protein: CASSLGGTDSRELFF; CDR3 DNA: TGTGCCAGCAGCTTAGGTGGGACAGATTCCCGGGAGCTGTTTTTT; V gene: TRBV11-3; J gene: TRBJ2-2; clone size: .; D gene: TRBD1
CDR3 protein: CASRRTDSYEQYF; CDR3 DNA: TGTGCCAGCAGGCGGACAGACTCCTACGAGCAGTACTTC; V gene: TRBV6-5; J gene: TRBJ2-7; clone size: .; D gene: .
CDR3 protein: CASSSRTGPNTEAFF; CDR3 DNA: TGTGCCAGCAGCTCCCGAACAGGGCCCAACACTGAAGCTTTCTTT; V gene: TRBV11-3; J gene: TRBJ1-1; clone size: .; D gene: .
CDR3 protein: CASSLGAGALYEQYF; CDR3 DNA: TGTGCCAGCAGTTTAGGGGCGGGAGCCCTCTACGAGCAGTACTTC; V gene: TRBV27; J gene: TRBJ2-7; clone size: .; D gene: TRBD2
CDR3 protein: CASVPSWAGYGYTF; CDR3 DNA: TGTGCCAGCGTCCCCTCGTGGGCGGGCTATGGCTACACCTTC; V gene: TRBV6-6; J gene: TRBJ1-2; clone size: .; D gene: .
CDR3 protein: CASSAWGGSNQPQHF; CDR3 DNA: TGTGCCAGCAGCGCATGGGGGGGTAGCAATCAGCCCCAGCATTTT; V gene: TRBV6-2/TRBV6-3; J gene: TRBJ1-5; clone size: .; D gene: .
CDR3 protein: CASSPIRGMGTQYF; CDR3 DNA: TGTGCCAGCAGCCCCATCAGGGGCATGGGGACCCAGTACTTC; V gene: TRBV7-2; J gene: TRBJ2-5; clone size: .; D gene: .
CDR3 protein: CASSRDRGDEQYF; CDR3 DNA: TGTGCCAGCAGCCGGGACAGGGGGGACGAGCAGTACTTC; V gene: TRBV5-6; J gene: TRBJ2-7; clone size: .; D gene: TRBD1